The 24 T cell receptor beta chains given below trace back to one sample, sequenced in a study of cytomegalovirus exposure and HLA in healthy donors listed by TCRdb under 2017. Library preparation was by the immunoSEQ multiplex PCR assay. A mixture of 60 forward primers for TCR Vbeta segments and 13 reverse primers for TCR Jbeta segments was used in the multiplex PCR. Not all clones reach the TCRdb copy of this immuneACCESS table, which keeps in-frame sequences only. Checked studies attribute under half of the gap to unresolved V genes and leave the rest unexplained. This sample comprises more than 110,000 clones, 75% to 90% of them detected only once. 1.2% of the sample belongs to the ten largest clones. Input material: PBMCs. The receptors originated from a female donor in good health and CMV-seronegative.

CDR3: CASSDPRGHDKGYTF. CDR3 nucleotides: TGTGCCAGCAGTGACCCCAGGGGGCATGACAAAGGCTACACCTTC. The chain uses TRBV25-1 and TRBJ1-2; 8 positions agree with TRBD1. V dropped 3 bases and J dropped 8; count of bases not matched to a gene: 11. Germline V gene sequence: CDR1 MGHDK, CDR2 SYGVNS. The CDR3 loop spans 15 amino acids.

This sequence joins TRBV4-1 and TRBJ2-1; 12 bases match TRBD2. CDR1 and CDR2 (germline): MGHRA, YSYEKL. J was trimmed by 4 bases and V by 0 bases; bases with no gene match: 4. This CDR3 has 17 amino acids. CDR3 protein: CASSQENLAGGYNEQFF. CDR3 DNA sequence: TGCGCCAGCAGCCAAGAAAATCTAGCGGGAGGGTACAATGAGCAGTTCTTC.

DNA for the CDR3: TGTGCCAGCAGTTTATGGATCCGGCCGGGGTTCACAGATACGCAGTATTTT. As protein: CASSLWIRPGFTDTQYF. This chain uses TRBV27 with TRBJ2-3; D perhaps matches TRBD2 (5 bases). This CDR3 is 17 amino acids long. V was shortened by 1 base and J by 2 bases, with 16 bases between the two germline ends. CDR1 is MNHEY, CDR2 SMNVEV, per germline (reference sequence).

Notes on this clone: Other nucleotide sequences in the sample specify the same CDR3. V is TRBV6-1 and J is TRBJ2-7; TRBD1 might be the D (6 bases). The germline V and J ends were trimmed by 1 base and 0 bases, with 10 bases remaining between them. Germline CDR1 MNHNS, CDR2 SASEGT. CDR3 size: 15 residues. The CDR3 region is CASSEEDSSSYEQYF. The DNA for the CDR3 is TGTGCCAGCAGTGAAGAGGACAGTAGCTCCTACGAGCAGTACTTC.

The chain employs TRBV10-3 and TRBJ2-1, with TRBD2 identical over 7 bases. The germline V gene encodes CDR1 ENHRY and CDR2 SYGVKD. Trimming took 5 bases from V and 4 from J; bases not matched to a gene: 5. The CDR3 is 14 residues long. The CDR3 coding sequence is TGTGCCATCAGTTTGCGGGGGAGATACAATGAGCAGTTCTTC. It is translated as CAISLRGRYNEQFF.

The chain uses TRBV27 and TRBJ2-6; maybe TRBD1 (6 bases). Germline values: CDR1 MNHEY, CDR2 SMNVEV (reference sequence). Trimming cost V 3 bases and J 4 bases, with 10 bases left between them. CDR3 size: 15 residues. In DNA form, the CDR3 reads TGTGCCAGCAGTTTTACAGGGTCCGGGGCCAACGTCCTGACTTTC. Amino acids: CASSFTGSGANVLTF.

The CDR3 DNA is TGTGCCAGCAGCTTCAACCCAGGGACTAGCGGGAGGTACGAGCAGTACTTC. This encodes CASSFNPGTSGRYEQYF. The V call is TRBV5-4, the J call TRBJ2-7; 15 bases align to TRBD2. The CDR3 runs 17 residues. Germline lookup yields CDR1 SGHNT and CDR2 YYREEE (reference sequence). V gave up 2 bases and J gave up 4 bases; unmatched junction bases: 7.

V gene TRBV27 combines with J gene TRBJ2-7; TRBD2 matches 8 bases. Germline values: CDR1 MNHEY, CDR2 SMNVEV (reference sequence). CDR3 size: 14 residues. V trimming: 3 bases; J trimming: 3 bases; junction bases outside the gene matches: 4. This CDR3 is CASSFGAGVYEQYF. CDR3 DNA sequence: TGTGCCAGCAGTTTTGGAGCGGGAGTCTACGAGCAGTACTTC.

This clone was recorded once. Germline is not matched at one junction end, which may reflect a read error. The rearrangement joins TRBV5-1 to TRBJ2-5, with D tentatively TRBD2 (5 bases). CDR1 is SGHRS, CDR2 YFSETQ, per germline. The CDR3 totals 15 residues. The CDR3 coding sequence is TGCGCCAGCAGCTTCCCGGGCGGGCCCCAAGGGACCCAGTACTTC. It specifies CASSFPGGPQGTQYF.

CDR3: CASSYGTGGSNEAFF. The CDR3 DNA sequence: TGTGCCAGCAGTTACGGGACAGGGGGGTCCAATGAAGCTTTCTTT. This sequence joins TRBV6-6 and TRBJ1-1; 11 bases match TRBD1. Germline loops: CDR1 MNHNY, CDR2 SVGAGI (reference sequence). CDR3 length: 15 residues. V dropped 2 bases and J dropped 7; count of bases not matched to a gene: 6.

V is TRBV5-1 and J is TRBJ2-2; 7 bases are a match to TRBD2. The V gene end was trimmed by 1 base and the J gene end by 1 base; junction bases not matched to a gene: 4. CDR3 length: 16 amino acids. Germline V gene lookup returns CDR1 SGHRS and CDR2 YFSETQ. The CDR3 DNA reads as TGCGCCAGCAGCTTGTTATCTAGCGGGAACACCGGGGAGCTGTTTTTT. Translation: CASSLLSSGNTGELFF.

This clone was seen a single time. This chain connects TRBV10-1 to TRBJ1-5; 7 bases are shared with TRBD1. V lost 2 bases, J lost 3 bases, and 1 base stayed unmatched. Per the germline V gene, CDR1 is WNHNN and CDR2 is SYGVQD (reference sequence). The CDR3 runs to 14 residues. CDR3 sequence reads: CASSEDRDNQPQHF. The CDR3 nucleotides read TGCGCCAGCAGTGAGGACAGGGACAATCAGCCCCAGCATTTT.

CDR3 coding DNA: TGTGCCAGCAGCTCCGAGGGGGTAATGAACACTGAAGCTTTCTTT. This sequence encodes CASSSEGVMNTEAFF. This chain links TRBV6-5 with TRBJ1-1; TRBD1 might be the D (6 bases). The V end lost 6 bases, the J end lost 0 bases, and 14 bases lay between the germline ends. The CDR3 loop spans 15 amino acids. Germline values: CDR1 MNHEY, CDR2 SVGAGI.

The V call is TRBV4-2, the J call TRBJ1-3; TRBD1 agrees at 8 bases. The CDR3 contains 18 residues. The germline V gene encodes CDR1 LGHNA and CDR2 YNFKEQ. The trim removed 4 bases at V and 0 bases at J, leaving 11 bases unmatched. CDR3 region: CASSLPTGALPSGNTIYF. In nucleotides, the CDR3 is TGTGCCAGCAGCCTACCGACAGGGGCCCTTCCCTCTGGAAACACCATATATTTT.

The chain uses TRBV5-6 and TRBJ2-7, with D possibly being TRBD2 (6 bases). The germline V gene encodes CDR1 SGHDT and CDR2 YYEEEE. V was clipped by 2 bases and J by 1 base, with 7 bases between them. This CDR3 has 13 residues. For the CDR3, the DNA is TGTGCCAGCAGCTTCGGGACTTCCTACGAGCAGTACTTC. Translating gives CASSFGTSYEQYF.

There are a few counts of this clone. This sequence joins TRBV5-1 and TRBJ2-3, with 11 nucleotides matching TRBD2. Germline lookup yields CDR1 SGHRS and CDR2 YFSETQ. V lost 5 bases and J lost 1; bases outside the gene matches: 15. CDR3 length: 19 residues. The CDR3 DNA follows: TGCGCCAGCAGGAAAGGGCACGTTACTAGCGGGAGAGGCACAGATACGCAGTATTTT. It is translated as CASRKGHVTSGRGTDTQYF.

A word on this clone: A read error may produce the germline difference seen at one junction end. The chain couples TRBV30 to TRBJ1-4; D unresolved. Germline V gene lookup returns CDR1 GTSNPN and CDR2 SVGIG (reference sequence). This CDR3 is 12 amino acids long. Here the CDR3 DNA reads TGTGCCTGGAGTGTACCTAAGGAAAAACTGTTTTTT. Protein: CAWSVPKEKLFF.

The chain couples TRBV7-9 to TRBJ1-1; 8 bases fit TRBD1. CDR1 SEHNR and CDR2 FQNEAQ come from the germline V gene (reference sequence). The V segment lost 5 bases and the J segment 1 base; nucleotides outside the gene matches: 6. This CDR3 region has 15 residues. The CDR3 sequence: CASSQPGQGNTEAFF. The CDR3 DNA sequence: TGTGCCAGCAGCCAACCCGGACAGGGGAACACTGAAGCTTTCTTT.

V gene TRBV6-4 combines with J gene TRBJ2-1, with 11 bases matching TRBD2. This CDR3 contains 16 residues. CDR1 MRHNA and CDR2 SNTAGT come from the germline V gene. The V segment lost 5 bases and the J segment 2 bases; nucleotides outside the gene matches: 5. CDR3 in DNA: TGTGCCAGCAGTCCAGGGACTAGCGGTCCCTACAATGAGCAGTTCTTC. It is translated as CASSPGTSGPYNEQFF.

The chain carries TRBV6-6 and TRBJ2-2; tentative D call: TRBD1 (5 bases). The CDR3 extends over 13 amino acids. V lost 10 bases, J lost 4 bases, and 13 bases lay in between. Germline values: CDR1 MNHNY, CDR2 SVGAGI (reference sequence). CDR3 region: CATVLGATGELFF. The CDR3 DNA is TGTGCCACTGTCTTAGGGGCCACCGGGGAGCTGTTTTTT.

For the CDR3, the DNA is TGTGCCAGCAGTGAAAGACTAGCGGGAGGGTACGAGCAGTACTTC. Protein: CASSERLAGGYEQYF. The chain uses TRBV6-1 and TRBJ2-7; 14 nucleotides match TRBD2. The germline V gene has CDR1 MNHNS and CDR2 SASEGT. After removal of 2 bases from V and 4 bases from J, the junction contained 1 base not matched to a gene. This CDR3 spans 15 amino acids.

This chain connects TRBV7-9 to TRBJ2-1; TRBD2 aligns across 9 bases. The CDR3 length is 17 residues. Looked up from germline, CDR1 is SEHNR and CDR2 is FQNEAQ (reference sequence). Germline trimming cut 5 bases from V and 2 bases from J; bases unmatched to any gene: 10. CDR3 protein: CASSVIEREVTYNEQFF. In DNA form, the CDR3 reads TGTGCCAGCAGCGTAATCGAGCGGGAGGTCACCTACAATGAGCAGTTCTTC.

The chain uses TRBV6-1 and TRBJ1-4, with 9 nucleotides matching TRBD1. V was pared by 3 bases and J by 7 bases, with 3 bases of the junction left unmatched. There are 14 residues in the CDR3. Germline assignment: CDR1 MNHNS and CDR2 SASEGT. CDR3 DNA sequence: TGTGCCAGCAGTGACGGGACAGGGAGTGAAAAACTGTTTTTT. Translation gives CASSDGTGSEKLFF.

The chain joins TRBV19 to TRBJ2-3; 11 bases match TRBD2. The V and J ends lost 9 bases and 2 bases, in that order; junction bases with no gene match: 7. Germline loops: CDR1 LNHDA, CDR2 SQIVND (reference sequence). The CDR3 sequence is 15 residues long. CDR3 coding DNA: TGTGCCAGCACTAGACTAGCGGGACCCACAGATACGCAGTATTTT. It is translated as CASTRLAGPTDTQYF.